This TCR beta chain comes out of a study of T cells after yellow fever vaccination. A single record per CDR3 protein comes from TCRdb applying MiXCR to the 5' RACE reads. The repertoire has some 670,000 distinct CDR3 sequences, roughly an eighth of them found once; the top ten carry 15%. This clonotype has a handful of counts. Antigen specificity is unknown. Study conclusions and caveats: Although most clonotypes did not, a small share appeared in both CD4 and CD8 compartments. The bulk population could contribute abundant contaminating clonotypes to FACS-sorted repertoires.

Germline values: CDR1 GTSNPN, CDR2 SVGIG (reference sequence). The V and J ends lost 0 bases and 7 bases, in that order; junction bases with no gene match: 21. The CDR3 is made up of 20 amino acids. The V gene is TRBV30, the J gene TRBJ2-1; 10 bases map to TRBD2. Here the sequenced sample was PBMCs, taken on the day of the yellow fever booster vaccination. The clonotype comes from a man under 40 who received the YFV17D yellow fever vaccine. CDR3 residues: CAWSVYYTSGVGSLRNEQFF. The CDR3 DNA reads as TGTGCCTGGAGTGTATATTATACTAGCGGGGTGGGGAGCTTGAGGAATGAGCAGTTCTTC.